The present entry profiles one TCR beta chain with its context. This record belongs to a study of blood T cell repertoires in COVID-19. Study overall: Samples taken during acute and convalescent COVID-19 were collected in the United States, Italy and Spain. T cells, B-cell-depleted T cells, or PBMCs supplied cDNA or gDNA.

Per the original data handling: From reference gene primer amplification, estimates of nucleated cell counts were derived. TCRdb's table, derived via immunoSEQ multiplex PCR, lists solely in-frame clones and lacks some. The V and J calls and clone size come from that table; D and trimming were worked out from the DNA. The table has 78,000 or so clones, approximately 80% seen once. Germline V gene lookup returns CDR1 LNHDA and CDR2 SQIVND (reference sequence). This CDR3 contains 14 residues. Trimming shortened V by 8 bases and J by 0 bases, and 8 bases separated the two germline ends. This receptor was obtained from a human donor in a cohort sampled during active COVID-19. Sequencing used peripheral blood. The chain carries TRBV19 and TRBJ1-6, with D tentatively TRBD1 (5 bases). The CDR3 coding sequence is TGTGCCAGTCTCGACAGCTCCTATAATTCACCCCTCCACTTT. Encoded protein: CASLDSSYNSPLHF. Full variable domain (rest looked up from reference TRBV19 and TRBJ1-6): DGGITQSPKYLFRKEGQNVTLSCEQNLNHDAMYWYRQDPGQGLRLIYYSQIVNDFQKGDIAEGYSVSREKKESFPLTVTSAQKNPTAFYLCASLDSSYNSPLHFGNGTRLTVT.